This entry concerns a single TCR beta chain. Its antigen is undetermined. These data belong to a study of T cell responses to AZD1222 COVID-19 vaccine. Study-wide findings and caveats: Nearly half of spike-specific TCRs reportedly target variant regions that are unmutated in the B.1.351 and B.1.1.7 variants. Recipients of two AZD1222 doses showed rising Spike-specific TCR breadth and depth. Along spike, vaccine-associated CD4 TCRs were found throughout, with dominance at 160-218 and 743-854.

The V segment lost 7 bases and the J segment 4 bases; nucleotides outside the gene matches: 4. Germline V gene sequence: CDR1 SNHLY, CDR2 FYNNEI. The CDR3 has 14 residues. Recipients boosted at about 4 weeks or about 12 weeks are pooled. The assay was immunoSEQ multiplex PCR, and TCRdb's table has in-frame clones only and misses some. The sample has roughly 110,000 clones, roughly 91% seen once; the top ten hold under 8.5%. The TCR comes from an adult who received the AZD1222 COVID-19 vaccine. The genes are TRBV2 and TRBJ2-2; 9 bases are a match to TRBD1. Sequenced material: peripheral blood, taken 28 days after the second AZD1222 dose. CDR3 sequence: CASKGTGSTGELFF. The CDR3 bases are TGTGCCAGCAAAGGGACAGGGAGCACCGGGGAGCTGTTTTTT.